The source of this TCR beta chain is a study of Ad26.COV2.S vaccination and SARS-CoV-2 variants. Study context: Donor was in the COV1001 Ad26.COV2.S trial arm.

Here immunoSEQ multiplex PCR was the method, and the copy in TCRdb shows in-frame clones only, minus some. In the table there are about 240,000 clones, approximately 87% of which are singletons. The V end was cut by 1 base, the J end by 0 bases, with 10 bases between. Germline V gene data show CDR1 as ENHRY and CDR2 as SYGVKD. This CDR3 is built from 16 residues. The study, taken as a whole, reports: The study found similar non-spike TCR breadth in vaccine and placebo recipients.

The treatment is: around 19 received Ad26.COV2.S at low or high dose, single or two shots; about 5 received placebo; per-sample allocation not given. Specimen acquisition occurred on day 63 following the initial vaccine or placebo injection. This adult donor, from Boston, was 18-55 years old. As concerns this clone: Its antigen is as yet unknown.

The material was peripheral blood, obtained in a trial of Ad26.COV2.S vaccine versus placebo. This clonotype was sampled from a person between 18 and 65 years old who received the Ad26.COV2.S COVID-19 vaccine or a placebo. The chain couples TRBV10-3 to TRBJ1-3; D gene ambiguous. The DNA for the CDR3 is TGTGCCATCAGTGAGTACCAGGTCAGCTCTGGAAACACCATATATTTT. As protein: CAISEYQVSSGNTIYF.